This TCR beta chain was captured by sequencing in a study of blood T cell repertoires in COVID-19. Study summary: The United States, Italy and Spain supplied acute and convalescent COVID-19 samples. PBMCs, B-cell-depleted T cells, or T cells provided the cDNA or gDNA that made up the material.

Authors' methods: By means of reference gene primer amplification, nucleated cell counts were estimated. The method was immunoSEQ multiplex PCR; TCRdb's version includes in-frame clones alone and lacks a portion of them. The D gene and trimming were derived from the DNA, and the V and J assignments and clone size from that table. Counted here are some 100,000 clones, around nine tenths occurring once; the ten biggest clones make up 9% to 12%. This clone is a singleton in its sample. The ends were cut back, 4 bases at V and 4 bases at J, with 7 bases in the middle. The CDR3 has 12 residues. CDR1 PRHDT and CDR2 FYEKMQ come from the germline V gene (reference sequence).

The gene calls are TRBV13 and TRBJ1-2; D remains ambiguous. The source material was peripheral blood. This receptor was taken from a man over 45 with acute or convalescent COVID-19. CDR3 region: CASSSPSYGYTF. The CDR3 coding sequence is TGTGCCAGCAGCTCCCCGAGCTATGGCTACACCTTC.